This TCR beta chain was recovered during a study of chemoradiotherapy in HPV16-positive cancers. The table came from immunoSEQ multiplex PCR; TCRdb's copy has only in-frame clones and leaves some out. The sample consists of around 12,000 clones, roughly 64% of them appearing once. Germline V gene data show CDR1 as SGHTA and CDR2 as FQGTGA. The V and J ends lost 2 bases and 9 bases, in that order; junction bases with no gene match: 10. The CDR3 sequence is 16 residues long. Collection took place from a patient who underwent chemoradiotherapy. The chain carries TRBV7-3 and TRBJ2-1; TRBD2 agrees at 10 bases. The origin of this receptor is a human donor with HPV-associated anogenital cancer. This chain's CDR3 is CASSLYSAGGPGEQFF. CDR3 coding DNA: TGTGCCAGCAGCTTATACTCAGCGGGGGGGCCAGGTGAGCAGTTCTTC.